The clone carrying this TCR beta chain occurred a few times. Germline V gene lookup returns CDR1 SGHDN and CDR2 FVKESK. The CDR3 has 15 residues. Trimming stripped 4 bases from V and 1 base from J, with 13 bases between. The repertoire was sequenced with immunoSEQ multiplex PCR; TCRdb's copy has only in-frame clones and lacks some. The sample lists 110,000 to 150,000 clones; 65% to 85% were seen once. This record comes from a study of blood T cell repertoires in COVID-19. Looking at the study overall: The United States, Italy and Spain provided the acute and convalescent COVID-19 samples. From T cells, B-cell-depleted T cells, or PBMCs came the material, which was cDNA or gDNA.

The sample was peripheral blood. The receptor was isolated from a woman in her 50s with acute or convalescent COVID-19. J is TRBJ1-1 and V is TRBV14, with D unclear. The CDR3 DNA reads TGTGCCAGCAGCCGAATAGAATACCCGAACACTGAAGCTTTCTTT. Amino acid sequence: CASSRIEYPNTEAFF.